This TCR beta chain was recovered during a study of cytomegalovirus exposure and HLA in healthy donors. Study at large: It was reported in a later analysis that the same platform had been used for the 120 validation repertoires as for the 666 first-cohort repertoires.

This table comes from immunoSEQ multiplex PCR, and its TCRdb copy is limited to in-frame clones, with some not included. The sample has just under 75,000 clones; around 94% are singletons. CDR1 and CDR2 from the germline V gene are MNHNS and SASEGT. The CDR3 sequence is 15 residues long. V lost 5 bases and J 4 bases, leaving 15 bases between the germline ends. The chain carries TRBV6-1 and TRBJ1-3, with TRBD1 as a possible D gene (5 bases). Sequencing used PBMCs. The TCR was taken from a woman younger than 30 in good health and CMV-seropositive. This CDR3 is CASSILGEGGNTIYF. Written as DNA, the CDR3 is TGTGCCAGCAGTATCCTAGGGGAGGGCGGAAACACCATATATTTT.